These T cell receptor beta chains were read from a single sample in a study of vaccination effects on CD4 cells after COVID-19. These TCRs' antigens remain unknown. Repertoires were generated with immunoSEQ multiplex PCR, while TCRdb's copy carries only in-frame clones and drops some. The repertoire holds about 63,000 clones, with around three quarters as singletons. This material consisted of CD4+ T cells from PBMCs cultured with HCoV-OC43 spike peptides, taken before COVID-19 vaccination. Source of these receptors: a human donor who received a COVID-19 vaccine. CDR3s include the opening cysteine and the closing phenylalanine or tryptophan. The D gene is left open where the match is weak. Clone size is shown for a subset of rows, as once, few, many or a class of expanded clone.

>.|TRBJ2-1|TRBV6-4|.
TGTGCCAGCAGTAGGGGGGGGCCGATCAATGAGCAGTTCTTC
CASSRGGPINEQFF
>.|TRBJ2-3|TRBV2|.
TGTGCCGGAGTGGTAGGGGGCACAGATACGCAGTATTTT
CAGVVGGTDTQYF
>.|TRBJ2-5|TRBV5-1|.
TGCGCCAGCAGCTTTGGAGGAAAGTACCAAGAGACCCAGTACTTC
CASSFGGKYQETQYF
>TRBD1|TRBJ1-2|TRBV7-2|.
TGTGCCAGCAGCAGGATGGACAGGGGCTATGGCTACACCTTC
CASSRMDRGYGYTF
>.|TRBJ1-1|TRBV5-1|.
TGCGCCAGCAGCCGTACGACCCAGAACACTGAAGCTTTCTTT
CASSRTTQNTEAFF
>.|TRBJ1-2|TRBV24-1|.
TGTGCCACCAGTGATGGGATTAACGGGGACTATGGCTACACCTTC
CATSDGINGDYGYTF
>TRBD1|TRBJ1-5|TRBV28|.
TGTGCCAGCACCCCACGGGGACAGGGGGCTAATCAGCCCCAGCATTTT
CASTPRGQGANQPQHF
>.|TRBJ1-1|TRBV2|.
TGTGCCAGCAGCGTCCCCCAAGTAACTGAAGCTTTCTTT
CASSVPQVTEAFF
>.|TRBJ2-5|TRBV30|.
TGTGCCTGGAGGCGGGCAGGGGGGTACGGGGAGACCCAGTACTTC
CAWRRAGGYGETQYF
>.|TRBJ1-1|TRBV7-8|.
TGTGCCAGCAGCTTAGGGTGGGGGAACACTGAAGCTTTCTTT
CASSLGWGNTEAFF
>TRBD1|TRBJ1-2|TRBV28|.
TGTGCCAGCAGACGCAGACAGGGTAGCGTTGACTATGGCTACACCTTC
CASRRRQGSVDYGYTF
>.|TRBJ1-6|TRBV18|.
TGTGCCAGCTCATCCCTCGACAACTCCTATAATTCACCCCTCCACTTT
CASSSLDNSYNSPLHF
>.|TRBJ2-5|TRBV12-3/TRBV12-4|.
TGTGCCAGCAGTGCCCGGGGAACCCAGTACTTC
CASSARGTQYF
>.|TRBJ1-2|TRBV30|.
TGTGCCTCCCAGGGGATTGGGGGCTACACCTTC
CASQGIGGYTF
>.|TRBJ2-1|TRBV2|few
TGTGCCAGCGGGGACACCCTTTACAATGAGCAGTTCTTC
CASGDTLYNEQFF
>.|TRBJ1-2|TRBV29-1|.
TGCAGCGTTGGGTTAGTCTCCAACTATGGCTACACCTTC
CSVGLVSNYGYTF
>TRBD2|TRBJ2-1|TRBV4-1|once
TGCGCCAGCAGCCAACGACTAGCTGACCCTGGGAATGAGCAGTTCTTC
CASSQRLADPGNEQFF
>.|TRBJ2-3|TRBV7-2|.
TGTGCCAGCAGCTTCACCGATACGCAGTATTTT
CASSFTDTQYF
>.|TRBJ1-6|TRBV14|.
TGTGCCAGCAGCCAAGGCCAGGGAAGTTCACCCCTCCACTTT
CASSQGQGSSPLHF
>.|TRBJ2-1|TRBV6-5|.
TGTGCCAGCAGTTACCTTAGCGCACCCTACAATGAGCAGTTCTTC
CASSYLSAPYNEQFF
>TRBD2|TRBJ2-5|TRBV6-1|.
TGTGCCAGCAGTGAAGGACTAGCCCGAATAACCCAGTACTTC
CASSEGLARITQYF
>.|TRBJ1-2|TRBV25-1|few
TGTGCCAGCAGTGGGGGGGGGTATGGCTACACCTTC
CASSGGGYGYTF